This entry lists 9 T cell receptor beta chains sequenced from one sample in a study of T-cell reconstitution after alpha-beta-depleted transplantation in children. The TCRbeta library was prepared with unique molecular identifiers. From the PCR reads, TCRdb called clonotypes with MiXCR, one entry per CDR3 protein. The sample has hundreds of thousands of distinct CDR3 sequences; approximately 10% are singletons. The sequencing here drew on PBMCs, taken before TCRalphabeta/CD19-depleted stem cell transplant. These receptors all stem from a child younger than two with acute myeloid leukemia, due to receive a stem cell transplant.

V is TRBV30 and J is TRBJ2-1; 8 nucleotides align to TRBD2. From germline, CDR1 is GTSNPN and CDR2 SVGIG (reference sequence). CDR3 length equals 15 residues. Trimming at V came to 3 bases and at J to 4 bases, leaving 8 bases not matched to a gene. The DNA of the CDR3 is TGTGCCTGGAGCCGAGCGGGAGTGAAGTACAATGAGCAGTTCTTC. Residues: CAWSRAGVKYNEQFF.

This clonotype was detected many times. The chain couples TRBV6-2 or TRBV6-3 to TRBJ2-3, with D perhaps assigned TRBD1 or TRBD2 (5 bases each). Germline V gene data show CDR1 as MNHEY and CDR2 as SVGEGT. The CDR3 length is 16 residues. V lost 2 bases and J lost 4, with 16 bases in between. CDR3 bases: TGTGCCAGCAGTTACCTGGGACCTACAGCAGCAGATACGCAGTATTTT. It yields the protein CASSYLGPTAADTQYF.

This clonotype was recorded many times. The chain recombines TRBV5-1 with TRBJ2-1; 8 bases are shared with TRBD2. With 1 base clipped from V and 3 bases from J, the junction kept 3 bases outside the gene matches. The CDR3 runs 15 residues. Germline CDR1 SGHRS, CDR2 YFSETQ. The CDR3 nucleotides read TGCGCCAGCAGCTTGAGCGGGAGTTTCTACAATGAGCAGTTCTTC. Translating gives CASSLSGSFYNEQFF.

This clonotype was observed many times. A single base separates this from a much larger clone, so it may be a read error. J is TRBJ2-1 and V is TRBV5-1, with D possibly matching TRBD1 (6 bases). This CDR3 region has 15 residues. The V gene lost 0 bases and the J gene lost 0 bases, with 7 bases spanning the gap. Germline CDR1 and CDR2: SGHRS and YFSETQ. For the CDR3, the DNA is TGCGCCAGCAGCTTGGCAGGGGACTCCTACAATGAGCAGTTCTTC. Translation: CASSLAGDSYNEQFF.

Worth noting for this clonotype: Given a much more abundant clone one base away, this may be a read error. The chain carries TRBV5-1 and TRBJ2-1; D might be TRBD1 (5 bases). Trimming took off 0 bases at V and 3 bases at J, with 7 bases between the two ends. Germline V gene sequence: CDR1 SGHRS, CDR2 YFSETQ. The CDR3 is 14 residues long. The CDR3 DNA is TGCGCCAGCAGCTTGGAACAGGACTACAATGAGCAGTTCTTC. Translating it yields CASSLEQDYNEQFF.

This clonotype was found many times. V gene TRBV4-2 combines with J gene TRBJ1-1, with 9 positions matching TRBD1. The CDR3 contains 15 residues. After removal of 4 bases from V and 5 bases from J, the junction contained 8 bases not matched to a gene. Germline V gives CDR1 LGHNA, CDR2 YNFKEQ. The DNA of the CDR3 is TGTGCCAGCAGCCGCGGGGACAGGGCTGCTACTGAAGCTTTCTTT. Translated: CASSRGDRAATEAFF.

In its sample, this clonotype was seen many times. The chain carries TRBV7-9 and TRBJ1-1; 9 nucleotides align to TRBD1. Losses at the gene ends were 4 bases for V and 6 bases for J; bases not matched to a gene: 3. The germline V gene encodes CDR1 SEHNR and CDR2 FQNEAQ (reference sequence). The CDR3 extends over 13 amino acids. The CDR3: CASSWTGVPEAFF. The CDR3, as DNA: TGTGCCAGCAGCTGGACAGGGGTCCCTGAAGCTTTCTTT.

This clonotype was observed many times. The CDR3 DNA is TGTGCCAGCAGTAATGGGTTCAATCAGCCCCAGCATTTT. Translated, it gives CASSNGFNQPQHF. This sequence joins TRBV12-3 or TRBV12-4 and TRBJ1-5; D gene ambiguous. Trimming stripped 5 bases from V and 3 bases from J, with 8 bases between. CDR3 length: 13 residues.

This clonotype was detected ten times or more. This chain joins TRBV5-1 and TRBJ2-2; tentatively, D is TRBD1 (5 bases). V was pared by 0 bases and J by 0 bases, with 6 bases between. Germline-derived CDR1 and CDR2 are SGHRS and YFSETQ. The CDR3 runs to 15 residues. The CDR3 is CASSLADTNTGELFF. CDR3 coding DNA: TGCGCCAGCAGCTTGGCGGACACGAACACCGGGGAGCTGTTTTTT.